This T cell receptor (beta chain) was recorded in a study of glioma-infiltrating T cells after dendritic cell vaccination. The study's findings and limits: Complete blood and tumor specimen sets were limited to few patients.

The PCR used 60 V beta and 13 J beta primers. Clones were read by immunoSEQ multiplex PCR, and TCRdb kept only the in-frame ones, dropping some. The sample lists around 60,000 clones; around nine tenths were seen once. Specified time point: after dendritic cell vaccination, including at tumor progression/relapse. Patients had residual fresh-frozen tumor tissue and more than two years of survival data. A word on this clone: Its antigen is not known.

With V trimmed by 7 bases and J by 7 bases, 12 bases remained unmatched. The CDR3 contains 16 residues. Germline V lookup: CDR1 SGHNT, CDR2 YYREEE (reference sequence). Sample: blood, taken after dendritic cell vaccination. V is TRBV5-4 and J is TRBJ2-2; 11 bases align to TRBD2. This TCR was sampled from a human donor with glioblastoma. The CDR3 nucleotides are TGTGCCAGCGGAAACCCGACTAGCGGGGAGGTCGGGGAGCTGTTTTTT. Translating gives CASGNPTSGEVGELFF.